The 20 T cell receptor beta chains reported below all come from one sample, sequenced in a study of shared clonotypes between healthy human individuals. Only in-frame clones appear in the TCRdb table, and some are missing; sequencing was by immunoSEQ multiplex PCR. Altogether over 1.5 million clones are present, roughly 98% being singletons, with the ten largest covering roughly 0.45%. Sequenced sample: naive CD4+ T cells sorted from blood. Subset reported: CD45RA+ positively selected. These receptors all come from a young man in good health.

This rearrangement joins TRBV6-1 to TRBJ2-1; 7 bases are a match to TRBD2. Germline V gives CDR1 MNHNS, CDR2 SASEGT. CDR3 length equals 15 residues. With V trimmed by 2 bases and J by 7 bases, 8 bases remained unmatched. CDR3 residues: CASSELAGVPNEQFF. CDR3 DNA sequence: TGTGCCAGCAGTGAACTTGCGGGAGTTCCAAATGAGCAGTTCTTC.

The chain joins TRBV19 to TRBJ2-6, with D hard to call. V lost 5 bases to trimming and J lost 0 bases, with 14 bases between them. CDR3 length: 17 amino acids. Germline V gene lookup returns CDR1 LNHDA and CDR2 SQIVND (reference sequence). CDR3 nucleotide sequence: TGTGCCAGTAGTCTTGGGCCTTTAGGCTCTGGGGCCAACGTCCTGACTTTC. Protein sequence: CASSLGPLGSGANVLTF.

The chain combines TRBV4-2 with TRBJ1-4; D uncertain. Trimming shortened V by 0 bases and J by 8 bases, and 19 bases separated the two germline ends. The CDR3 loop spans 17 amino acids. Germline CDR1 and CDR2: LGHNA and YNFKEQ. Here the CDR3 reads CASSQDLSVPGVEKLFF. Written as DNA, the CDR3 is TGTGCCAGCAGCCAAGATCTATCGGTTCCCGGTGTGGAAAAACTGTTTTTT.

The J gene is TRBJ2-3, the V gene TRBV29-1; 11 bases agree with TRBD2. The CDR3 runs 14 residues. V was pared by 5 bases and J by 4 bases, with 5 bases of the junction left unmatched. Germline V lookup: CDR1 SQVTM, CDR2 ANQGSEA. CDR3 nucleotide sequence: TGCAGCGTTCGTATAGCGGGAGGGGCAGATACGCAGTATTTT. This gives the protein CSVRIAGGADTQYF.

The V call is TRBV19, the J call TRBJ2-3; D is unclear. The V end was cut by 5 bases, the J end by 5 bases, with 8 bases between. Germline-derived CDR1 and CDR2 are LNHDA and SQIVND (reference sequence). CDR3 length equals 12 residues. CDR3 protein: CASSPRVDTQYF. The CDR3 bases are TGTGCCAGTAGTCCCCGAGTAGATACGCAGTATTTT.

The J gene is TRBJ1-1, the V gene TRBV7-9; 7 nucleotides agree with TRBD1. V trimming: 2 bases; J trimming: 1 base; junction bases outside the gene matches: 4. CDR1 and CDR2 (germline): SEHNR, FQNEAQ (reference sequence). The CDR3 covers 15 residues. The CDR3 nucleotides are TGTGCCAGCAGCTTATTGGACAGGAAGAACACTGAAGCTTTCTTT. Protein: CASSLLDRKNTEAFF.

This clone has only one observation. This rearrangement joins TRBV4-3 to TRBJ1-1; unclear D gene. CDR1 LGHNA and CDR2 YSLEER come from the germline V gene. This CDR3 is 14 amino acids long. V was clipped by 5 bases and J by 1 base, with 11 bases between them. CDR3 protein: CASSSVLGNTEAFF. In nucleotides, the CDR3 is TGCGCCAGCAGCAGCGTCCTGGGGAACACTGAAGCTTTCTTT.

V usage is TRBV5-1 and J usage is TRBJ2-1, with TRBD2 matching over 16 bases. The ends lost 5 bases at V and 4 bases at J; junction bases unmatched: 6. Germline-derived CDR1 and CDR2 are SGHRS and YFSETQ. The CDR3 is 17 residues long. CDR3: CASRPGLAGGPYNEQFF. Here the CDR3 DNA reads TGCGCCAGCAGACCGGGACTAGCGGGAGGGCCGTACAATGAGCAGTTCTTC.

About this clone: The sample contains more than one DNA sequence encoding this CDR3. This chain joins TRBV10-1 and TRBJ1-3; D not certain. V was trimmed by 0 bases and J by 2 bases, leaving 2 bases between them. CDR3 size: 13 residues. Per germline, CDR1 WNHNN and CDR2 SYGVQD (reference sequence). CDR3: CASSESPGNTIYF. The CDR3 region has the DNA TGCGCCAGCAGTGAGTCTCCTGGAAACACCATATATTTT.

CDR3 sequence reads: CASILTLGAGGTYEQYF. Written as DNA, the CDR3 is TGTGCCAGCATCCTAACCCTAGGCGCGGGAGGGACCTACGAGCAGTACTTC. The chain links TRBV28 to TRBJ2-7; 9 bases fit TRBD2. The CDR3 has 17 residues. Unmatched junction bases numbered 15, after V lost 7 bases and J lost 2 bases. Germline CDR1 is MDHEN and CDR2 is SYDVKM.

The genes are TRBV25-1 and TRBJ2-3, with D perhaps matching TRBD1 or TRBD2 (5 bases each). Trimming shortened V by 8 bases and J by 0 bases, and 15 bases separated the two germline ends. The CDR3 is 15 residues long. Germline V gene sequence: CDR1 MGHDK, CDR2 SYGVNS. This chain's CDR3 is CASGTGSSSTDTQYF. The CDR3 coding sequence is TGTGCCAGCGGGACGGGGAGTTCTAGCACAGATACGCAGTATTTT.

V is TRBV7-8 and J is TRBJ2-3; D is possibly TRBD1 or TRBD2 (5 bases each). Trimming left V 1 base short and J 2 bases short, with 10 bases between. The CDR3 length is 15 residues. Germline assignment: CDR1 SGHVS and CDR2 FQNEAQ. CDR3: CASSLGGGITDTQYF. In DNA, the CDR3 is TGTGCCAGCAGCTTAGGTGGGGGAATCACAGATACGCAGTATTTT. The full variable domain, with the rest looked up from reference TRBV7-8 and TRBJ2-3, is GAGVSQSPRYKVAKRGQDVALRCDPISGHVSLFWYQQALGQGPEFLTYFQNEAQLDKSGLPSDRFFAERPEGSVSTLKIQRTQQEDSAVYLCASSLGGGITDTQYFGPGTRLTVL.

The count of this clone is one. The rearrangement uses TRBV9 and TRBJ2-3; TRBD1 is a possible D gene (6 bases). Per germline, CDR1 SGDLS and CDR2 YYNGEE. The CDR3 runs 15 residues. The V and J ends lost 5 bases and 5 bases respectively, with 18 bases between them. Here the CDR3 DNA reads TGTGCCAGCAGACCCATCAGGACAGTTATAGATACGCAGTATTTT. This translates into CASRPIRTVIDTQYF.

The V call is TRBV18, the J call TRBJ2-5, with no clear D. With 0 bases removed from V and 6 bases from J, the gap between germline ends came to 14 bases. Germline V gene lookup returns CDR1 KGHSH and CDR2 LQKENI. The CDR3 contains 15 residues. The DNA of the CDR3 is TGTGCCAGCTCACCACCGGGCGGAGCCCCAAAGACCCAGTACTTC. This translates into CASSPPGGAPKTQYF.

The chain combines TRBV9 with TRBJ2-7; 14 bases are shared with TRBD2. Per germline, CDR1 SGDLS and CDR2 YYNGEE. The CDR3 length is 16 residues. Trimming removed 5 bases from V and 4 bases from J; junction bases left unmatched: 8. As DNA, the CDR3 is TGTGCCAGCAGTCAGACCGGGACTAGCGGGAGTTACGAGCAGTACTTC. Translated: CASSQTGTSGSYEQYF.

This clone has just one count. V gene TRBV7-2 combines with J gene TRBJ2-1; D not resolved. The CDR3 has 15 residues. Trimming pared 5 bases from V and 2 bases from J, leaving 13 bases between. Germline assignment: CDR1 SGHTA and CDR2 FQGNSA. CDR3 nucleotides: TGTGCCAGCAGCCCCAAACGAGAGACCTACAATGAGCAGTTCTTC. Amino acid sequence: CASSPKRETYNEQFF.

This CDR3 is CASTPQTGPYGYTF. As DNA, the CDR3 is TGCGCCAGCACCCCCCAGACAGGCCCTTATGGCTACACCTTC. J is TRBJ1-2 and V is TRBV5-1; D is perhaps TRBD1 (6 bases). CDR1 is SGHRS and CDR2 is YFSETQ in the germline V gene. V lost 6 bases and J lost 5, with 17 bases in between. This CDR3 has 14 residues.

This clone came up once. The sample carries other DNA sequences with the same CDR3. The genes are TRBV5-1 and TRBJ2-5; D is unresolved. Germline-derived CDR1 and CDR2 are SGHRS and YFSETQ. V was clipped by 2 bases and J by 5 bases, with 10 bases between them. The CDR3 spans 13 residues. The CDR3 region has the DNA TGCGCCAGCAGCTTTGGTTTAAGGGAGACCCAGTACTTC. It specifies CASSFGLRETQYF.

The gene calls are TRBV7-9 and TRBJ2-2; D unclear. The V gene lost 0 bases and the J gene lost 3 bases, with 8 bases spanning the gap. The V gene's germline CDR1 is SEHNR and CDR2 FQNEAQ (reference sequence). CDR3 size: 15 residues. The CDR3 loop reads CASSLAKQYTGELFF. The CDR3 nucleotides are TGTGCCAGCAGCTTAGCGAAACAGTACACCGGGGAGCTGTTTTTT. Based on the CDR3 plus reference TRBV7-9 and TRBJ2-2, the full variable domain is DTGVSQNPRHKITKRGQNVTFRCDPISEHNRLYWYRQTLGQGPEFLTYFQNEAQLEKSRLLSDRFSAERPKGSFSTLEIQRTEQGDSAMYLCASSLAKQYTGELFFGEGSRLTVL.

The chain is built from TRBV7-7 and TRBJ2-5; TRBD2 agrees at 11 bases. The CDR3 sequence is 16 residues long. The V gene's germline CDR1 is SSHAT and CDR2 FNYEAQ (reference sequence). The V segment lost 1 base and the J segment 11 bases; nucleotides outside the gene matches: 12. The DNA for the CDR3 is TGTGCCAGCAGCTTAGGGTTGGGGGGACTAGCGGAAATTCAGTACTTC. It codes for CASSLGLGGLAEIQYF.